These T cell receptor beta chains were read from a single sample in a study of cytomegalovirus exposure and HLA in healthy donors. TCRdb's table, derived via immunoSEQ multiplex PCR, lists solely in-frame clones and lacks some. The sample carries about 150,000 clones, less than 90% recorded once. The sequencing sample was made of PBMCs. The receptors were gathered from a woman between 18 and 29 years old in good health and CMV-seronegative. The CDR3 runs from the conserved cysteine through the conserved F or W. The order of the fields is D gene, clone size, J gene, CDR3 length, V gene, CDR3 protein, CDR3 DNA. The D gene is left open where the match is weak. Expanded clones are given a class, and other clones once, few, many or no size at all.

d_gene: .; abundance: .; j_gene: TRBJ2-3; len: 15; v_gene: TRBV5-1; CDR3aa: CASSFRTTSTDTQYF; CDR3nt: TGCGCCAGCAGCTTCAGGACAACTAGCACAGATACGCAGTATTTT
d_gene: TRBD1; abundance: .; j_gene: TRBJ2-7; len: 15; v_gene: TRBV27; CDR3aa: CASSSTRGQVYEQYF; CDR3nt: TGTGCCAGCAGCTCCACACGGGGACAGGTCTACGAGCAGTACTTC
d_gene: .; abundance: .; j_gene: TRBJ1-1; len: 13; v_gene: TRBV28; CDR3aa: CASSQQGNTEAFF; CDR3nt: TGTGCCAGCAGTCAGCAGGGGAACACTGAAGCTTTCTTT
d_gene: .; abundance: once; j_gene: TRBJ2-1; len: 14; v_gene: TRBV2; CDR3aa: CASSSSASYNEQFF; CDR3nt: TGTGCCAGCAGTTCCAGCGCCTCCTACAATGAGCAGTTCTTC
d_gene: TRBD1; abundance: .; j_gene: TRBJ2-2; len: 16; v_gene: TRBV10-3; CDR3aa: CAISPGQGPNTGELFF; CDR3nt: TGTGCCATCAGTCCGGGACAGGGGCCTAACACCGGGGAGCTGTTTTTT
d_gene: .; abundance: once; j_gene: TRBJ2-1; len: 16; v_gene: TRBV19; CDR3aa: CASSIEGQLSYNEQFF; CDR3nt: TGTGCCAGTAGTATCGAAGGACAGCTATCCTACAATGAGCAGTTCTTC
d_gene: .; abundance: .; j_gene: TRBJ1-2; len: 15; v_gene: TRBV6-6; CDR3aa: CASSGSPRDIDGYTF; CDR3nt: TGTGCCAGCAGTGGAAGCCCCCGGGACATAGATGGCTACACCTTC
d_gene: .; abundance: .; j_gene: TRBJ2-7; len: 13; v_gene: TRBV28; CDR3aa: CASSSGAGDEQYF; CDR3nt: TGTGCCAGCAGTTCAGGGGCAGGGGACGAGCAGTACTTC
d_gene: TRBD2; abundance: .; j_gene: TRBJ2-7; len: 15; v_gene: TRBV6-1; CDR3aa: CASSEELAGAYEQYF; CDR3nt: TGTGCCAGCAGTGAGGAACTAGCGGGAGCCTACGAGCAGTACTTC
d_gene: TRBD1; abundance: .; j_gene: TRBJ1-6; len: 15; v_gene: TRBV7-8; CDR3aa: CASSPSGQGLRGLHF; CDR3nt: TGTGCCAGCAGCCCTAGCGGACAGGGGCTGCGAGGCCTCCACTTT
d_gene: .; abundance: .; j_gene: TRBJ1-6; len: 13; v_gene: TRBV19; CDR3aa: CASSIEEAGPLHF; CDR3nt: TGTGCCAGTAGTATAGAGGAGGCAGGACCCCTCCACTTT
d_gene: .; abundance: .; j_gene: TRBJ1-6; len: 15; v_gene: TRBV4-1; CDR3aa: CASSLEGRTNSPLHF; CDR3nt: TGCGCCAGCAGCCTGGAGGGGAGGACCAATTCACCCCTCCACTTT
d_gene: TRBD2; abundance: .; j_gene: TRBJ2-3; len: 16; v_gene: TRBV5-1; CDR3aa: CASSPIAGGGSDTQYF; CDR3nt: TGCGCCAGCAGCCCGATCGCGGGAGGGGGGTCAGATACGCAGTATTTT
d_gene: TRBD2; abundance: .; j_gene: TRBJ2-1; len: 17; v_gene: TRBV2; CDR3aa: CASSDRGLAGGNNEQFF; CDR3nt: TGTGCCAGCAGTGACCGCGGACTAGCGGGAGGAAACAATGAGCAGTTCTTC
d_gene: .; abundance: .; j_gene: TRBJ2-3; len: 14; v_gene: TRBV7-3; CDR3aa: CASSTRASTDTQYF; CDR3nt: TGTGCCAGCAGCACTAGAGCGAGCACAGATACGCAGTATTTT
d_gene: .; abundance: .; j_gene: TRBJ1-1; len: 12; v_gene: TRBV25-1; CDR3aa: CASSEGRTEAFF; CDR3nt: TGTGCCAGCAGTGAAGGTCGGACTGAAGCTTTCTTT
d_gene: TRBD1; abundance: .; j_gene: TRBJ2-1; len: 14; v_gene: TRBV28; CDR3aa: CASSTRTGYNEQFF; CDR3nt: TGTGCCAGCAGTACCAGGACAGGCTACAATGAGCAGTTCTTC
d_gene: TRBD2; abundance: .; j_gene: TRBJ2-3; len: 18; v_gene: TRBV6-8; CDR3aa: CASRTGLAGAPGTDTQYF; CDR3nt: TGTGCCAGCAGAACAGGACTAGCGGGGGCCCCAGGCACAGATACGCAGTATTTT
d_gene: .; abundance: .; j_gene: TRBJ1-5; len: 15; v_gene: TRBV19; CDR3aa: CASSTQGSSNQPQHF; CDR3nt: TGTGCCAGTAGTACACAGGGTTCTAGCAATCAGCCCCAGCATTTT
d_gene: .; abundance: .; j_gene: TRBJ1-2; len: 11; v_gene: TRBV6-5; CDR3aa: CASSGRGGYTF; CDR3nt: TGTGCCAGCAGCGGGCGGGGGGGCTACACCTTC
d_gene: .; abundance: .; j_gene: TRBJ2-2; len: 16; v_gene: TRBV9; CDR3aa: CASSVGTDPNTGELFF; CDR3nt: TGTGCCAGCAGCGTAGGGACAGACCCGAACACCGGGGAGCTGTTTTTT
d_gene: .; abundance: .; j_gene: TRBJ2-5; len: 13; v_gene: TRBV19; CDR3aa: CASSMQGWETQYF; CDR3nt: TGTGCCAGTAGTATGCAGGGTTGGGAGACCCAGTACTTC
d_gene: .; abundance: .; j_gene: TRBJ1-2; len: 13; v_gene: TRBV28; CDR3aa: CASSPYYSYGYTF; CDR3nt: TGTGCCAGCAGTCCCTATTACAGCTATGGCTACACCTTC
d_gene: TRBD2; abundance: .; j_gene: TRBJ2-7; len: 17; v_gene: TRBV5-1; CDR3aa: CASSLGGLAGGSGEQYF; CDR3nt: TGCGCCAGCAGCTTGGGAGGACTAGCGGGAGGTTCAGGCGAGCAGTACTTC
d_gene: .; abundance: .; j_gene: TRBJ2-4; len: 15; v_gene: TRBV5-8; CDR3aa: CASSFVRLAKNIQYF; CDR3nt: TGTGCCAGCAGTTTTGTCAGATTAGCCAAAAACATTCAGTACTTC
d_gene: .; abundance: .; j_gene: TRBJ2-3; len: 13; v_gene: TRBV4-1; CDR3aa: CASSPRSRDTQYF; CDR3nt: TGCGCCAGCAGCCCTCGGTCCCGGGATACGCAGTATTTT
d_gene: .; abundance: .; j_gene: TRBJ2-3; len: 13; v_gene: TRBV6-1; CDR3aa: CASSALPTDTQYF; CDR3nt: TGTGCCAGCTCCGCTCTACCAACAGATACGCAGTATTTT
d_gene: TRBD2; abundance: .; j_gene: TRBJ2-5; len: 17; v_gene: TRBV14; CDR3aa: CASSPHRASGGQETQYF; CDR3nt: TGTGCCAGCAGCCCACATCGGGCTAGCGGGGGACAAGAGACCCAGTACTTC
d_gene: .; abundance: .; j_gene: TRBJ1-1; len: 15; v_gene: TRBV7-9; CDR3aa: CASSLTGRPGAEAFF; CDR3nt: TGTGCCAGCAGCTTAACTGGTCGGCCCGGGGCTGAAGCTTTCTTT
d_gene: .; abundance: .; j_gene: TRBJ2-3; len: 15; v_gene: TRBV7-9; CDR3aa: CASSPMRALGDTQYF; CDR3nt: TGTGCCAGCAGCCCAATGAGGGCCTTGGGAGATACGCAGTATTTT
d_gene: TRBD1; abundance: .; j_gene: TRBJ1-2; len: 16; v_gene: TRBV28; CDR3aa: CASSLGRSRTGYGYTF; CDR3nt: TGTGCCAGCAGTTTAGGCCGCTCGAGGACAGGCTATGGCTACACCTTC
d_gene: .; abundance: .; j_gene: TRBJ1-1; len: 13; v_gene: TRBV19; CDR3aa: CATTTGVNTEAFF; CDR3nt: TGTGCCACTACGACAGGAGTTAACACTGAAGCTTTCTTT
d_gene: TRBD2; abundance: .; j_gene: TRBJ2-7; len: 11; v_gene: TRBV2; CDR3aa: CASSETGRAYF; CDR3nt: TGTGCCAGCAGTGAAACGGGGAGGGCGTACTTC
d_gene: .; abundance: .; j_gene: TRBJ1-2; len: 16; v_gene: TRBV7-8; CDR3aa: CASSLDPARSNYGYTF; CDR3nt: TGTGCCAGCAGCTTAGACCCGGCCAGGTCTAACTATGGCTACACCTTC
d_gene: .; abundance: .; j_gene: TRBJ2-6; len: 17; v_gene: TRBV28; CDR3aa: CASSLEASSIWANVLTF; CDR3nt: TGTGCCAGCAGTTTAGAGGCGTCTAGCATTTGGGCCAACGTCCTGACTTTC
d_gene: .; abundance: few; j_gene: TRBJ1-2; len: 15; v_gene: TRBV5-4; CDR3aa: CASSLRVGINYGYTF; CDR3nt: TGTGCCAGCAGCCTCAGGGTCGGAATAAACTATGGCTACACCTTC
d_gene: TRBD1; abundance: .; j_gene: TRBJ1-6; len: 14; v_gene: TRBV2; CDR3aa: CASSETGVNSPLHF; CDR3nt: TGTGCCAGCAGTGAAACAGGGGTTAATTCACCCCTCCACTTT
d_gene: .; abundance: .; j_gene: TRBJ2-7; len: 13; v_gene: TRBV5-1; CDR3aa: CASSLNRDGEQYF; CDR3nt: TGCGCCAGCAGCTTAAACAGGGATGGAGAGCAGTACTTC
d_gene: .; abundance: .; j_gene: TRBJ2-4; len: 14; v_gene: TRBV28; CDR3aa: CASRTGLAKNIQYF; CDR3nt: TGTGCCAGCAGGACGGGTCTAGCCAAAAACATTCAGTACTTC
d_gene: .; abundance: few; j_gene: TRBJ2-1; len: 15; v_gene: TRBV6-6; CDR3aa: CASSYPAVYSNEQFF; CDR3nt: TGTGCCAGCAGTTACCCAGCGGTGTATTCCAATGAGCAGTTCTTC
d_gene: .; abundance: .; j_gene: TRBJ2-3; len: 14; v_gene: TRBV2; CDR3aa: CASSYLPGFDTQYF; CDR3nt: TGTGCCAGCAGTTACCTCCCAGGGTTTGATACGCAGTATTTT
d_gene: .; abundance: .; j_gene: TRBJ2-1; len: 15; v_gene: TRBV5-4; CDR3aa: CASSDGLVPYNEQFF; CDR3nt: TGTGCCAGCAGCGACGGACTCGTTCCGTACAATGAGCAGTTCTTC
d_gene: .; abundance: .; j_gene: TRBJ1-1; len: 13; v_gene: TRBV25-1; CDR3aa: CASKEVGNTEAFF; CDR3nt: TGTGCCAGCAAGGAGGTCGGGAACACTGAAGCTTTCTTT
d_gene: TRBD1; abundance: few; j_gene: TRBJ1-4; len: 15; v_gene: TRBV6-5; CDR3aa: CASSYLGTVNEKLFF; CDR3nt: TGTGCCAGCAGTTACCTCGGGACAGTAAATGAAAAACTGTTTTTT
d_gene: .; abundance: .; j_gene: TRBJ2-3; len: 14; v_gene: TRBV28; CDR3aa: CASVRAPSTDTQYF; CDR3nt: TGTGCCAGCGTAAGAGCCCCTAGCACAGATACGCAGTATTTT
d_gene: TRBD1; abundance: .; j_gene: TRBJ1-1; len: 16; v_gene: TRBV9; CDR3aa: CASSAKTGEEGTEAFF; CDR3nt: TGTGCCAGCAGCGCAAAGACAGGGGAAGAGGGCACTGAAGCTTTCTTT
d_gene: .; abundance: .; j_gene: TRBJ2-3; len: 15; v_gene: TRBV28; CDR3aa: CASSLLRGGPDTQYF; CDR3nt: TGTGCCAGCAGTCTGCTGAGGGGGGGCCCAGATACGCAGTATTTT
d_gene: TRBD2; abundance: .; j_gene: TRBJ2-1; len: 15; v_gene: TRBV6-1; CDR3aa: CASSQTWEGNNEQFF; CDR3nt: TGTGCCAGCAGTCAAACGTGGGAGGGGAACAATGAGCAGTTCTTC
d_gene: TRBD1; abundance: once; j_gene: TRBJ2-1; len: 15; v_gene: TRBV2; CDR3aa: CASSPQGAGNNEQFF; CDR3nt: TGTGCCAGCAGCCCACAGGGGGCAGGGAACAATGAGCAGTTCTTC
d_gene: TRBD2; abundance: .; j_gene: TRBJ2-4; len: 18; v_gene: TRBV30; CDR3aa: CAWSVRAGDLWDKNIQYF; CDR3nt: TGTGCCTGGAGTGTACGAGCGGGGGACCTTTGGGACAAAAACATTCAGTACTTC
d_gene: TRBD2; abundance: .; j_gene: TRBJ2-2; len: 15; v_gene: TRBV19; CDR3aa: CASSMTSGTTGELFF; CDR3nt: TGTGCCAGTAGTATGACTAGCGGGACCACCGGGGAGCTGTTTTTT
d_gene: TRBD2; abundance: .; j_gene: TRBJ2-2; len: 18; v_gene: TRBV30; CDR3aa: CAWSVLSFGTRSIGELFF; CDR3nt: TGTGCCTGGAGTGTACTATCGTTTGGGACTAGGTCAATCGGGGAGCTGTTTTTT
d_gene: .; abundance: .; j_gene: TRBJ1-2; len: 12; v_gene: TRBV10-2; CDR3aa: CASGSRGYGYTF; CDR3nt: TGCGCCAGTGGGTCCAGGGGCTATGGCTACACCTTC